One sample yielded the 4 T cell receptor beta chains listed below, sequenced in a study of CD8 T cell repertoires and HIV-1 epitope variants. Clones were read by immunoSEQ multiplex PCR, and TCRdb kept only the in-frame ones, dropping some. The data show some 87,000 clones, with around 67% seen just once and 25% to 30% held by the top ten. The sequencing input was uncultured baseline CD8+ T cells from peripheral blood mononuclear cells (PBMCs). Receptors originate from a male donor with HIV.

This clone was seen only a few times. This chain joins TRBV2 and TRBJ2-7; tentatively, D is TRBD1 (6 bases). CDR1 SNHLY and CDR2 FYNNEI come from the germline V gene. CDR3 length: 15 residues. Trimming cost V 7 bases and J 3 bases, with 19 bases left between them. CDR3 loop: CASTEPTGIVYEQYF. The CDR3 DNA reads as TGTGCCAGCACCGAACCTACAGGGATCGTCTACGAGCAGTACTTC.

The chain combines TRBV9 with TRBJ2-3, with D unresolved. This CDR3 has 15 amino acids. The germline gives CDR1 SGDLS, CDR2 YYNGEE. Trimming left V 4 bases short and J 0 bases short, with 12 bases between. CDR3 loop: CASSPHRYSTDTQYF. For the CDR3, the DNA is TGTGCCAGCAGCCCACACAGATATAGCACAGATACGCAGTATTTT.

The chain has TRBV29-1 and TRBJ1-2, with D perhaps TRBD1 (5 bases). This CDR3 spans 12 amino acids. V lost 2 bases and J 8 bases, leaving 12 bases between the germline ends. Germline CDR1 is SQVTM and CDR2 is ANQGSEA. The CDR3 DNA reads TGCAGCGTTGAAACCCAGGGTTGGGGCTACACCTTC. This encodes CSVETQGWGYTF.

This chain uses TRBV7-6 with TRBJ2-1; 9 bases agree with TRBD2. The CDR3 consists of 14 residues. V was clipped by 5 bases and J by 8 bases; unmatched bases: 7. Germline lookup yields CDR1 SGHVS and CDR2 FNYEAQ. CDR3 sequence: CASSLGLAGDEQFF. The DNA for the CDR3 is TGTGCCAGCAGCCTGGGACTAGCTGGAGATGAGCAGTTCTTC. Variable domain in full (rest from reference TRBV7-6 and TRBJ2-1): GAGVSQSPRYKVTKRGQDVALRCDPISGHVSLYWYRQALGQGPEFLTYFNYEAQQDKSGLPNDRFSAERPEGSISTLTIQRTEQRDSAMYRCASSLGLAGDEQFFGPGTRLTVL.